Given below is one TCR beta chain in context. What it binds is not known. The data belong to a study of T-cell memory formation after mild COVID-19. General study points: The authors did not confirm SARS-CoV-2 specificity of second-wave clones peaking day 37. The study found balanced CD4/CD8 in clones contracting day 15 to 85 and a CD4+ lean in later expanders. For contracting clones, CD4+ ones sat mainly in CM and EM, CD8+ in EMRA.

TCR alpha and TCR beta cDNA libraries with sample barcodes and UMIs came from 5'RACE using constant-segment primers. TCRdb itself ran the 5' RACE reads through MiXCR, one entry per CDR3 protein. The table includes about 110,000 distinct CDR3 sequences, roughly a sixth detected once. The CDR3 extends over 14 amino acids. V was pared by 4 bases and J by 0 bases, with 7 bases between. Per the germline V gene, CDR1 is SGDLS and CDR2 is YYNGEE. The TCR sequence derives from a man between 18 and 35 years old who had mild COVID-19 (a few samples of this study predate the infection). Cell type and time point are not known. The genes are TRBV9 and TRBJ2-2; D gene ambiguous. What was sequenced was PBMCs or a T cell subset sorted from them (not recorded which). The CDR3 DNA reads as TGTGCCAGCAGCCCGCCGGCGAACACCGGGGAGCTGTTTTTT. This sequence encodes CASSPPANTGELFF.